This TCR beta chain was sequenced in a study of shared clonotypes between healthy human individuals. Study at large: Ranging from 18 to 49 in age, donors were a couple of women and a few men. Each donor's CD4 naive and CD4 memory cells filled three plates apiece, CD8 naive two, and CD8 memory one.

Execution of the assay was at deep level. For each subset, genomic DNA was distributed in equal portions over several immunoSEQ plates. Only in-frame clones appear in the TCRdb table, and some are missing; sequencing was by immunoSEQ multiplex PCR. The sample lists a few million clones; 85% to 95% were seen once. The CDR3 is 15 residues long. V was pared by 8 bases and J by 9 bases, with 11 bases of the junction left unmatched. Germline assignment: CDR1 SQVTM and CDR2 ANQGSEA. CD45RO-negative, CCR7-selected cells formed the naive CD8 fraction, which excluded terminally differentiated effector memory CD45RA+ cells.

The sequencing input was naive CD8+ T cells from PBMCs. The receptor's source is a man aged 18 to 29 in good health. Some clones in this sample may be carry-over from other donors' samples. The rearrangement joins TRBV29-1 to TRBJ2-1, with 15 bases that match TRBD2. CDR3 sequence (DNA): TGCAGCCTGACCCGGACTAGCGGGAGGGATAGTGAGCAGTTCTTC. Translating it yields CSLTRTSGRDSEQFF.